These 26 T cell receptor beta chains were all obtained from the same sample, sequenced in a study of technical replicates of blood from a few donors. Only in-frame clones appear in the TCRdb table, and some are missing; sequencing was by immunoSEQ multiplex PCR. The top ten clones hold roughly 0.25% of a sample with under 95,000 clones, about 94% of them seen once. Source material: T cells isolated from PBMCs. The source is a human donor in good health.

This clone came up once. V usage is TRBV27 and J usage is TRBJ2-2; D unresolved. Trimming stripped 8 bases from V and 4 bases from J, with 11 bases between. The CDR3 consists of 13 residues. Germline lookup yields CDR1 MNHEY and CDR2 SMNVEV (reference sequence). CDR3 loop: CASSYMSTGELFF. The CDR3 coding sequence is TGTGCCAGCTCCTATATGAGCACCGGGGAGCTGTTTTTT.

The DNA for the CDR3 is TGTGCCAGCAGTGCTAGCGGGGGGGCCACAGATACGCAGTATTTT. Its translation is CASSASGGATDTQYF. The chain uses TRBV6-4 and TRBJ2-3; 12 nucleotides align to TRBD2. The CDR3 length is 15 residues. Germline CDR1 reads MRHNA; CDR2 reads SNTAGT. Trimming at V came to 4 bases and at J to 2 bases, leaving 1 base not matched to a gene.

This chain uses TRBV27 with TRBJ2-1, with D unresolved. CDR1 and CDR2 (germline): MNHEY, SMNVEV (reference sequence). The CDR3 runs 15 residues. V lost 2 bases, J lost 1 base, and 9 bases lay in between. The CDR3 here is CASSLRQASYNEQFF. For the CDR3, the DNA is TGTGCCAGCAGTTTACGGCAGGCGTCCTACAATGAGCAGTTCTTC.

This chain connects TRBV7-3 to TRBJ2-1; a weak D match, TRBD2 (6 bases). Deletions cut 5 bases from V and 8 bases from J, with 19 bases between. This CDR3 has 15 residues. CDR1 and CDR2 (germline): SGHTA, FQGTGA. The CDR3 protein is CASSPRDSFSDEQFF. The CDR3 bases are TGTGCCAGCAGCCCAAGGGACTCCTTTTCCGATGAGCAGTTCTTC.

The genes are TRBV18 and TRBJ1-1, with D possibly being TRBD1 (5 bases). Germline CDR1 and CDR2: KGHSH and LQKENI. The V end was cut by 5 bases, the J end by 1 base, with 14 bases between. The CDR3 contains 15 residues. The CDR3 nucleotides are TGTGCCAGCTCAACGCGGGACGGAACGAACACTGAAGCTTTCTTT. It yields the protein CASSTRDGTNTEAFF.

The chain couples TRBV19 to TRBJ2-2; D possibly corresponds to TRBD1 (5 bases). CDR3 length: 15 residues. Germline CDR1 and CDR2: LNHDA and SQIVND (reference sequence). V was pared by 3 bases and J by 6 bases, with 14 bases between. The CDR3 DNA is TGTGCCAGTAGTATCCCCTTTGGGGCGGCCGGGGAGCTGTTTTTT. Residues: CASSIPFGAAGELFF.

V is TRBV13 and J is TRBJ1-1; D may be TRBD1 (5 bases). Trimming took 0 bases from V and 1 from J, leaving 21 bases between them. In germline, CDR1 is PRHDT, CDR2 FYEKMQ (reference sequence). This CDR3 has 19 amino acids. The DNA for the CDR3 is TGTGCCAGCAGCTTAGGGTTAAGTGGAGGGGCGTGGGGGAACACTGAAGCTTTCTTT. Protein: CASSLGLSGGAWGNTEAFF.

This clone is a singleton in its sample. V is TRBV7-2 and J is TRBJ2-1, with 9 positions matching TRBD2. The ends lost 5 bases at V and 9 bases at J; junction bases unmatched: 11. The CDR3 is 15 residues long. From germline, CDR1 is SGHTA and CDR2 FQGNSA. This CDR3 reads CASSPSSGVGSEQFF. DNA for the CDR3: TGTGCCAGCAGCCCCTCTAGCGGGGTCGGATCTGAGCAGTTCTTC.

J is TRBJ1-1 and V is TRBV15; 8 bases align to TRBD1. The CDR3 is made up of 14 amino acids. Germline V CDR1 and CDR2: LNHNV, YYDKDF (reference sequence). V shed 6 bases and J 3 bases; nucleotides not matched to a gene: 6. DNA of the CDR3: TGTGCCACCAGGGACAGGGTAGGCGACACTGAAGCTTTCTTT. Amino acids: CATRDRVGDTEAFF.

The rearrangement links TRBV11-1 to TRBJ2-7; D gene uncertain. Trimming removed 5 bases from V and 0 bases from J, with 5 bases in between. Germline loops: CDR1 SGHAT, CDR2 FQDESV (reference sequence). The CDR3 covers 12 residues. The CDR3 sequence: CASSPYSYEQYF. The CDR3, as DNA: TGTGCCAGCAGCCCCTACTCCTACGAGCAGTACTTC.

The V gene is TRBV19, the J gene TRBJ2-1; D is possibly TRBD1 (5 bases). There are 12 residues in the CDR3. CDR1 is LNHDA, CDR2 SQIVND, per germline (reference sequence). Trimming took off 3 bases at V and 5 bases at J, with 5 bases between the two ends. CDR3 nucleotides: TGTGCCAGTAGTATCAGGGACAATGAGCAGTTCTTC. The encoded protein is CASSIRDNEQFF.

This rearrangement joins TRBV5-1 to TRBJ2-3, with D perhaps TRBD2 (6 bases). This CDR3 region has 14 residues. Germline values: CDR1 SGHRS, CDR2 YFSETQ. Trimming removed 0 bases at V and 4 bases at J, with 9 bases between. The DNA of the CDR3 is TGCGCCAGCAGCTTGGCCGGGAGACCAGATACGCAGTATTTT. It yields the protein CASSLAGRPDTQYF.

The J gene is TRBJ1-1, the V gene TRBV6-5, with D perhaps matching TRBD1 (5 bases). CDR3 size: 14 residues. The germline CDR1 and CDR2 sequences are MNHEY and SVGAGI. Deletions cut 4 bases from V and 6 bases from J, with 15 bases between. The CDR3 spells CASSSSAGYSEAFF. The CDR3 bases are TGTGCCAGCAGTTCGTCGGCAGGGTATTCTGAAGCTTTCTTT.

This clone was observed a single time. J is TRBJ1-6 and V is TRBV6-5; D gene unclear. The CDR3 loop spans 13 amino acids. Looked up from germline, CDR1 is MNHEY and CDR2 is SVGAGI. V gave up 5 bases and J gave up 7 bases, with 9 bases separating them. The DNA for the CDR3 is TGTGCCAGCAGTAAACTCCCGAATTCACCCCTCCACTTT. Amino acid sequence: CASSKLPNSPLHF.

The V and J genes are TRBV28 and TRBJ2-1, with unresolved D. With 4 bases removed from V and 3 bases from J, the gap between germline ends came to 19 bases. CDR3 length: 17 amino acids. Germline CDR1 reads MDHEN; CDR2 reads SYDVKM. The CDR3 reads CASSSNLYAEHYNEQFF. The CDR3 DNA reads as TGTGCCAGCAGTTCCAACTTATACGCGGAGCACTACAATGAGCAGTTCTTC.

As DNA, the CDR3 is TGTGCCAGCAGTGAGGCCGGGTCGGCCTACGAGCAGTACTTC. This translates into CASSEAGSAYEQYF. V gene TRBV6-1 combines with J gene TRBJ2-7; D is ambiguous. The germline V gene encodes CDR1 MNHNS and CDR2 SASEGT. The CDR3 contains 14 residues. With 3 bases removed from V and 2 bases from J, the gap between germline ends came to 11 bases.

This clone was found a few times. As DNA, the CDR3 is TGTGCCATCGCACAGGCTGTGGTTCAGCCCCAGCATTTT. Translated, it gives CAIAQAVVQPQHF. The rearrangement uses TRBV27 and TRBJ1-5, with D tentatively TRBD1 (5 bases). V was shortened by 10 bases and J by 6 bases, with 16 bases between the two germline ends. CDR1 is MNHEY and CDR2 is SMNVEV in the germline V gene (reference sequence). The CDR3 loop spans 13 amino acids.

This sequence joins TRBV4-1 and TRBJ1-2; TRBD1 matches at 8 bases. Germline V gene data show CDR1 as MGHRA and CDR2 as YSYEKL. With 0 bases clipped from V and 8 bases from J, the junction kept 14 bases outside the gene matches. The CDR3 length is 17 residues. CDR3 DNA sequence: TGCGCCAGCAGCCAAGATCCCGGACAGGGCCGTGCGAAGGGCTACACCTTC. It codes for CASSQDPGQGRAKGYTF.

The chain couples TRBV6-1 to TRBJ1-1; a weak D match, TRBD1 (6 bases). Trimming stripped 3 bases from V and 8 bases from J, with 13 bases between. This CDR3 comprises 13 residues. Germline CDR1 MNHNS, CDR2 SASEGT. In DNA, the CDR3 is TGTGCCAGCAGTGATGGGTGGGGGACAGAAGCTTTCTTT. Translation: CASSDGWGTEAFF.

The genes are TRBV27 and TRBJ2-2; TRBD1 aligns across 9 bases. CDR1 is MNHEY and CDR2 is SMNVEV in the germline V gene (reference sequence). The CDR3 sequence is 15 residues long. V shed 6 bases, J shed 4 bases, and the junction held 6 bases outside the gene matches. The DNA of the CDR3 is TGTGCCAGCAGCCCCCAGACAGGGGGCACCGGGGAGCTGTTTTTT. Residues: CASSPQTGGTGELFF.

The CDR3, as DNA: TGCGCCAGCAGCTTGGACAGGCCAACTAATGAAAAACTGTTTTTT. This codes for CASSLDRPTNEKLFF. The chain carries TRBV5-1 and TRBJ1-4, with D possibly being TRBD1 (5 bases). The CDR3 is made up of 15 amino acids. Trimming shortened V by 0 bases and J by 0 bases, and 6 bases separated the two germline ends. Germline V lookup: CDR1 SGHRS, CDR2 YFSETQ.

The V call is TRBV5-1, the J call TRBJ2-5; D may be TRBD1 (5 bases). In germline, CDR1 is SGHRS, CDR2 YFSETQ. The CDR3 sequence is 14 residues long. V was trimmed by 0 bases and J by 5 bases, leaving 11 bases between them. The CDR3 region has the DNA TGCGCCAGCAGCTTGGGTCGGGCAGGGGAGACCCAGTACTTC. Protein product: CASSLGRAGETQYF. The variable domain in full, with the rest retrieved from reference TRBV5-1 and TRBJ2-5, is KAGVTQTPRYLIKTRGQQVTLSCSPISGHRSVSWYQQTPGQGLQFLFEYFSETQRNKGNFPGRFSGRQFSNSRSEMNVSTLELGDSALYLCASSLGRAGETQYFGPGTRLLVL.

This chain joins TRBV5-1 and TRBJ1-4, with 10 positions matching TRBD1. This CDR3 comprises 15 residues. V lost 4 bases and J lost 8; bases outside the gene matches: 8. Germline V gene sequence: CDR1 SGHRS, CDR2 YFSETQ. The CDR3 DNA sequence: TGCGCCAGCAGCATCTGGGGGACAGGGGACGAAAAACTGTTTTTT. Translation gives CASSIWGTGDEKLFF.

CDR3 nucleotide sequence: TGTGCCAGCAGCTTAGGTGGGAGGAGCTCCTACAATGAGCAGTTCTTC. This gives the protein CASSLGGRSSYNEQFF. The chain has TRBV7-9 and TRBJ2-1; D may be TRBD2 (6 bases). This CDR3 contains 16 residues. Trimming took off 1 base at V and 0 bases at J, with 10 bases between the two ends. The germline V gene encodes CDR1 SEHNR and CDR2 FQNEAQ (reference sequence).

The chain joins TRBV7-9 to TRBJ2-5, with 7 bases lining up with TRBD1. V lost 2 bases, J lost 1 base, and 10 bases stayed unmatched. The CDR3 has 17 residues. The germline V gene has CDR1 SEHNR and CDR2 FQNEAQ (reference sequence). DNA for the CDR3: TGTGCCAGCAGCTTAACCCAGGGGACAGTCCTCCAAGAGACCCAGTACTTC. Amino acids: CASSLTQGTVLQETQYF. Combining the CDR3 with reference TRBV7-9 and TRBJ2-5 gives the whole variable domain DTGVSQNPRHKITKRGQNVTFRCDPISEHNRLYWYRQTLGQGPEFLTYFQNEAQLEKSRLLSDRFSAERPKGSFSTLEIQRTEQGDSAMYLCASSLTQGTVLQETQYFGPGTRLLVL.

This clone was recorded once. V gene TRBV13 combines with J gene TRBJ1-3; the D is unclear. This CDR3 comprises 14 residues. Looked up from germline, CDR1 is PRHDT and CDR2 is FYEKMQ (reference sequence). Between the trimmed V and J ends, which lost 6 bases and 0 bases, there was a span of 9 bases. In DNA form, the CDR3 reads TGTGCCAGCAGTCCTATCGGCTCTGGAAACACCATATATTTT. This sequence encodes CASSPIGSGNTIYF. Variable domain in full (rest from reference TRBV13 and TRBJ1-3): AAGVIQSPRHLIKEKRETATLKCYPIPRHDTVYWYQQGPGQDPQFLISFYEKMQSDKGSIPDRFSAQQFSDYHSELNMSSLELGDSALYFCASSPIGSGNTIYFGEGSWLTVV.